The clone carrying this T cell receptor (beta chain) was detected many times. The antigen is not known. This specimen comes from a study of breast tumors, draining lymph nodes, adjacent tissues. Whole-study findings and limits: Tumor repertoires ranked between lymph nodes and nontumor tissue in diversity, with V and J gene preferences. Findings are consistent with lymph node origin and intratumoral expansion of most tumor T cells.

The lymph nodes were axillary draining lymph nodes from breast cancer patients. TCRdb independently ran MiXCR on the multiplex PCR reads; one entry per CDR3 protein. The table has under 150,000 distinct CDR3 sequences, just under 20% seen once. This CDR3 contains 16 residues. The V and J ends lost 0 bases and 3 bases, in that order; junction bases with no gene match: 6. From germline, CDR1 is LNHNV and CDR2 YYDKDF (reference sequence). What was sequenced was axillary lymph node tissue. The chain employs TRBV15 and TRBJ2-3; 7 nucleotides line up with TRBD2. This TCR came from a female donor with breast cancer. Some clones in this sample may be carry-over from other donors' samples. Here the CDR3 reads CATSRESGMRTDTQYF. CDR3 coding DNA: TGTGCCACCAGCAGAGAAAGCGGGATGAGGACAGATACGCAGTATTTT. Together with reference TRBV15 and TRBJ2-3, the CDR3 gives the full variable domain: DAMVIQNPRYQVTQFGKPVTLSCSQTLNHNVMYWYQQKSSQAPKLLFHYYDKDFNNEADTPDNFQSRRPNTSFCFLDIRSPGLGDTAMYLCATSRESGMRTDTQYFGPGTRLTVL.